Detailed here is one T cell receptor (beta chain). CDR3 length: 15 amino acids. Germline lookup yields CDR1 SGHDT and CDR2 YYEEEE. V shed 3 bases and J 4 bases; nucleotides not matched to a gene: 7. These data are taken from a study of blood T cell repertoires in COVID-19. Study summary: COVID-19 samples collected from the United States, Italy and Spain covered acute and convalescent phases. T cells, B-cell-depleted T cells, or PBMCs supplied cDNA or gDNA.

Per the original methods: Reference gene primer amplification gave nucleated cell count estimates. Method: immunoSEQ multiplex PCR; TCRdb's copy keeps in-frame clones and lacks some. The DNA gave D and trimming, while V, J and clone size come from that table. The table shows over 30,000 clones, with about 92% occurring only once. The origin of this receptor is a man at least 80 years old with acute or convalescent COVID-19. Specimen: peripheral blood. The chain has TRBV5-6 and TRBJ1-1; 9 bases are a match to TRBD1. The CDR3 nucleotides read TGTGCCAGCAGCTCCGGGACAGGGTCGGGCACTGAAGCTTTCTTT. Amino acids: CASSSGTGSGTEAFF.